One sample yielded the 10 T cell receptor beta chains listed below, sequenced in a study of a mutant IDH1 vaccine in newly diagnosed glioma (dated by TCRdb to the early 2020s). The sample's time point label is to be understood as: week 11, during vaccination. Each vaccine dose, consisting of 300 ug of a 20-mer mutant IDH1 peptide in Montanide, was administered subcutaneously with topical imiquimod. Library preparation used the immunoSEQ multiplex PCR assay. TCRdb obtained this table from immuneACCESS and retained in-frame rearrangements with V and J assigned. These tables miss some clones; where compared with another copy, unresolved V genes account for less than half of the shortfall, and the remainder is unexplained. A total of about 130,000 clones appear in this sample, around four fifths of them only once. The biggest ten clones account for 5.5% of the sample. Their cognate antigens are unknown.

Sample: PBMCs, taken from a glioma patient whose treatment included an IDH1 peptide vaccine. The receptor set was obtained from a man in his forties or fifties with glioma.

V gene TRBV7-2 combines with J gene TRBJ2-3, with a tentative D call TRBD2 (6 bases). CDR3 length: 15 residues. V lost 0 bases and J 6 bases, leaving 13 bases between the germline ends. Germline values: CDR1 SGHTA, CDR2 FQGNSA. This chain's CDR3 is CASSLAGGGVDTQYF. DNA for the CDR3: TGTGCCAGCAGCTTAGCGGGAGGCGGGGTCGATACGCAGTATTTT.

The sample holds a few counts of this clone. The chain couples TRBV2 to TRBJ1-5; D ambiguous. The CDR3 is 12 residues long. Germline CDR1 SNHLY, CDR2 FYNNEI. The V end was cut by 5 bases, the J end by 5 bases, with 7 bases between. As DNA, the CDR3 is TGTGCCAGCAGTCCCACGGATCAGCCCCAGCATTTT. Protein sequence: CASSPTDQPQHF.

The J gene is TRBJ1-1, the V gene TRBV27; D might be TRBD1 (6 bases). The length of the CDR3 is 13 residues. Trimming cost V 2 bases and J 8 bases, with 12 bases left between them. The germline V gene encodes CDR1 MNHEY and CDR2 SMNVEV (reference sequence). The CDR3 nucleotides are TGTGCCAGCAGTTTAAGGGGGGGACCCGAAGCTTTCTTT. Translating it yields CASSLRGGPEAFF.

The chain uses TRBV7-3 and TRBJ2-2; no clear D gene. Germline CDR1 and CDR2: SGHTA and FQGTGA. The CDR3 runs to 16 residues. The ends were cut back, 4 bases at V and 0 bases at J, with 12 bases in the middle. CDR3 DNA sequence: TGTGCCAGCAGCTACAACCGGGCCCCGAACACCGGGGAGCTGTTTTTT. Translated: CASSYNRAPNTGELFF.

This sequence joins TRBV4-1 and TRBJ1-4; TRBD1 matches 9 bases. Trimming took 4 bases from V and 6 from J; bases not matched to a gene: 6. Germline CDR1 reads MGHRA; CDR2 reads YSYEKL. The CDR3 is 15 amino acids. CDR3 DNA sequence: TGCGCCAGCAGCCGCTACAGGGGGCCGTATGAAAAACTGTTTTTT. This encodes CASSRYRGPYEKLFF.

This chain joins TRBV19 and TRBJ1-4; 9 bases line up with TRBD1. Per the germline V gene, CDR1 is LNHDA and CDR2 is SQIVND (reference sequence). There are 14 residues in the CDR3. V gave up 5 bases and J gave up 8 bases; unmatched junction bases: 6. The CDR3: CASSFGGTGEKLFF. In nucleotides, the CDR3 is TGTGCCAGTAGTTTTGGCGGGACAGGGGAAAAACTGTTTTTT.

The genes are TRBV7-9 and TRBJ1-3, with a tentative D call TRBD1 (6 bases). The CDR3 spans 14 residues. Trimming left V 5 bases short and J 2 bases short, with 10 bases between. CDR1 is SEHNR, CDR2 FQNEAQ, per germline (reference sequence). The CDR3 DNA reads TGTGCCAGCAGCATAGGGGGGGCTGGAAACACCATATATTTT. It codes for CASSIGGAGNTIYF.

There are a few counts of this clone. V gene TRBV18 combines with J gene TRBJ1-1; 7 bases line up with TRBD1. Trimming cost V 1 base and J 1 base; bases outside gene matches: 9. The V gene's germline CDR1 is KGHSH and CDR2 LQKENI. CDR3 length: 17 residues. The CDR3 region is CASSPLTRGPSNTEAFF. The CDR3 DNA sequence: TGTGCCAGCTCACCACTTACGAGGGGGCCATCGAACACTGAAGCTTTCTTT.

This clone was detected only once. Other DNA sequences in this sample translate to the same CDR3. The CDR3 nucleotides are TGTGCCTGGAGTGTACTGGGCTACGAGCAGTACTTC. Translation: CAWSVLGYEQYF. V usage is TRBV30 and J usage is TRBJ2-7; D is undetermined. Per germline, CDR1 GTSNPN and CDR2 SVGIG (reference sequence). The CDR3 has 12 amino acids. The V end was cut by 0 bases, the J end by 3 bases, with 6 bases between.

Only a few counts were recorded for this clone. V usage is TRBV7-9 and J usage is TRBJ2-6, with 9 bases aligning to TRBD2. The CDR3 has 18 amino acids. J gave up 0 bases and V 7 bases, and 10 bases lay outside the gene matches. Germline CDR1 SEHNR, CDR2 FQNEAQ (reference sequence). CDR3 nucleotides: TGTGCCAGCATCCAGCTGCTAGCGGGGTCCTCTGGGGCCAACGTCCTGACTTTC. This codes for CASIQLLAGSSGANVLTF.